These T cell receptor beta chains were read from a single sample in a study of cytomegalovirus exposure and HLA in healthy donors. Here immunoSEQ multiplex PCR was the method, and the copy in TCRdb shows in-frame clones only, minus some. The repertoire holds tens of thousands of clones, roughly two thirds seen once, with 4.9% in the top ten. The sequenced material came from PBMCs. These TCRs come from a man in his 60s in good health and CMV-seropositive. Both conserved end residues are part of each CDR3.

TRBV30	TRBJ1-3	CAWGLAGYSNGNTIYF
TRBV6-5	TRBJ1-6	CASSYSGQNYNSPLHF
TRBV19	TRBJ1-2	CASSIVAPAWDRANYGYTF
TRBV4-3	TRBJ2-1	CASSRILAASYNEQFF
TRBV7-2	TRBJ1-1	CASSLAGPYTEAFF
TRBV25-1	TRBJ2-2	CASSDPLGQGQSGELFF
TRBV11-3	TRBJ2-2	CASSPGLGENTGELFF
TRBV4-1	TRBJ2-3	CASTPEQGSSTDTQYF
TRBV13	TRBJ1-1	CASSLGGAGGVNTEAFF
TRBV9	TRBJ2-7	CASSAPSSYEQYF
TRBV18	TRBJ2-6	CASSPPPPGANVLTF
TRBV11-2	TRBJ2-5	CASSWASGSQETQYF
TRBV6-4	TRBJ2-2	CAAREGLGVMGRGAVF
TRBV12-5	TRBJ2-3	CASGLSQREKTDTQYF
TRBV10-3	TRBJ1-3	CAIMPSSGNTIYF
TRBV6-5	TRBJ1-6	CASSRQGANSPLHF
TRBV6-5	TRBJ2-1	CASMTVLGEQFF
TRBV6-5	TRBJ2-1	CASSYGQDNEQFF
TRBV30	TRBJ2-7	CAWSPGQGAWEQYF
TRBV6-1	TRBJ1-2	CASSEVWGGYGYTF
TRBV9	TRBJ2-1	CASSEGKGAGSYNEQFF
TRBV11-2	TRBJ2-2	CASSPNPTGPLLNTGELFF
TRBV7-9	TRBJ2-7	CASSLVTPMRSEQYF
TRBV28	TRBJ1-5	CASSPYQGAGQPQHF
TRBV7-2	TRBJ2-7	CASSFGTVSYEQYF
TRBV29-1	TRBJ1-2	CSAIQVNYGYTF
TRBV5-4	TRBJ2-7	CASSTGTPPPAEQYF
TRBV15	TRBJ1-1	CATSGMGQRAPETFF
TRBV29-1	TRBJ2-1	CSVTKRWTSGDDNEQFF